This record looks at one TCR beta chain sequence and its context. In its sample, this clone was seen a few times. It has no known antigen specificity. No base quality values were provided; no much bigger clone lies one nucleotide off. This specimen comes from a study of blood T cell repertoires in COVID-19 (dated by TCRdb to the early 2020s). Concerning the study at large: Samples from collaborators originated in the United States, Italy and Spain and spanned both the acute and convalescent phases of COVID-19. The material from the prospective study consisted of cDNA or gDNA derived from T cells, B-cell-depleted T cells, or PBMCs. Subjects who had been exposed to COVID-19, were actively infected with it, or had recovered from it provided the deeply sampled blood TCRbeta repertoires that made up the dataset. The repertoires were released in a freely available public database intended as a resource for research on the immune response to SARS-CoV-2. The samples were drawn from the first 160 participants of the ongoing ImmuneRACE study and from more than 1,000 subjects provided by 6 global collaborators. The sample metadata nearly always contained a de-identified subject ID, COVID-19 status, age in years and sex. Where HLA class I and class II types were available, the types were taken from metadata supplied by the sample provider, not from assay-based typing.

From the cysteine through the phenylalanine, the CDR3 covers 15 amino acids. Only the CDR3 part of the read is kept: 45 bases, read in frame from the first base. Trimming removed 0 bases from V and 8 bases from J, leaving 15 bases between the germline ends. CDR1 and CDR2 were assigned from the germline V gene as SGHRS and YFSETQ. TCRbeta CDR3 regions were amplified from genomic DNA by means of the immunoSEQ Assay, a bias-controlled multiplex PCR. Concerning the study's data processing: The number of nucleated cells in each sample was estimated by amplification of reference gene primers within the assay. To quantify the absolute abundance of each unique TCRbeta CDR3 rearrangement, sequence reads were collapsed and filtered. For each sample, productive Simpson clonality was calculated by taking the square root of Simpson's diversity index across productive rearrangements. Sourced from immuneACCESS, this table was stored by TCRdb with only in-frame sequences that have V and J called. A share of the clones is absent; for the studies checked, an unresolved V gene accounts for under half, and the remainder has no known explanation. V and J calls and clone size are those listed in that table; D and trimming were worked out from the DNA. For this sample there are about 400,000 clones; under 90% appear just once. The top ten clones comprise 1.5% to 2% of the sample.

Enrolling through a virtual design, the prospective study's participants ranged in age from roughly 18 to 89 years and lived across roughly 24 United States geographic areas. Cohort assignment in the prospective study relied on participant-reported clinical history from a screening survey and a study questionnaire. Recovered participants in ImmuneRACE Cohort 3 were defined as having two consecutive negative NP/OP PCR tests, clearance from a healthcare professional, or resolution of symptoms. Mobile phlebotomists in the prospective study collected whole blood, serum and a nasopharyngeal or oropharyngeal swab from every participant. Participants in the prospective study had the option to provide additional blood draws and questionnaires over an approximately two-month period. Before DNA extraction, prospective study blood samples were shipped either frozen or at room temperature. General study outcomes and caveats: Clinical and demographic metadata were provided uncurated, with the amount varying by source and participant.

The source material was PBMCs or T cells enriched from blood (not recorded which). The sequence came from a woman in her 30s who had recovered from COVID-19. The sequence is built from TRBV5-1 and TRBJ2-1; TRBD2 might be the D gene, on 6 matching bases. Here the CDR3 is given as CASSLGREPRYEQFF. The DNA is TGCGCCAGCAGCTTGGGACGGGAGCCGCGGTATGAGCAGTTCTTC. Where the CDR3 stops, the reference TRBV5-1 and TRBJ2-1 genes take over; the full variable domain is KAGVTQTPRYLIKTRGQQVTLSCSPISGHRSVSWYQQTPGQGLQFLFEYFSETQRNKGNFPGRFSGRQFSNSRSEMNVSTLELGDSALYLCASSLGREPRYEQFFGPGTRLTVL.